Here is one T cell receptor (beta chain) with its context. The data were taken from a study of blood T cell repertoires in COVID-19. Overall study context: Sources were T cells, B-cell-depleted T cells, or PBMCs; the material itself was cDNA or gDNA.

Authors' analysis steps: Estimated nucleated cell counts came from reference gene primer amplification. The table came from immunoSEQ multiplex PCR; TCRdb's copy has only in-frame clones and leaves some out. For V, J and clone size, that table is used; D and trimming come from the DNA. The sample includes just under 90,000 clones, roughly 88% of them seen just once. With 0 bases removed from V and 4 bases from J, the gap between germline ends came to 14 bases. The CDR3 consists of 16 residues. CDR1 and CDR2 (germline): SGHRS, YFSETQ. The sequence came from a man between 60 and 70 years old with acute or convalescent COVID-19. The sequencing sample was made of peripheral blood. The chain couples TRBV5-1 to TRBJ1-3; D uncertain. CDR3 loop: CASSLAPGFGGNTIYF. The CDR3 DNA reads TGCGCCAGCAGCTTGGCCCCGGGTTTCGGAGGAAACACCATATATTTT.